Listed here are 14 T cell receptor beta chains from one sample, sequenced in a study of immune evolution from preneoplasia to lung adenocarcinoma (dated by TCRdb to about 2021). The library was generated by the immunoSEQ multiplex PCR assay. TCRdb took this table from immuneACCESS and kept in-frame rearrangements with V and J called. Such tables lack part of the clones; where checked against another copy, unresolved V genes explain under half of the gap, and the rest is unexplained. Recorded for this sample are about 6,400 clones; 75% to 80% of them occurred a single time. The biggest ten clones account for roughly 3.1% of the sample. Material for sequencing was FFPE minimally invasive lung adenocarcinoma tissue. According to the study, the label for this sample's cell subset or site signals: micro-invasive lung adenocarcinoma (MIA). These TCRs come from a person between 60 and 79 years old with lung adenocarcinoma.

The J gene is TRBJ2-3, the V gene TRBV18, with D maybe TRBD2 (5 bases). V gave up 1 base and J gave up 6 bases, with 17 bases separating them. The CDR3 extends over 16 amino acids. Germline V gives CDR1 KGHSH, CDR2 LQKENI. The CDR3 region has the DNA TGTGCCAGCTCACCACTGGCCCGGGTTACGGGGGATACGCAGTATTTT. This gives the protein CASSPLARVTGDTQYF.

This clone is deemed large. The rearrangement uses TRBV9 and TRBJ2-7, with D perhaps TRBD2 (6 bases). The CDR3 spans 15 residues. The V gene lost 5 bases and the J gene lost 3 bases, with 18 bases spanning the gap. Germline CDR1 reads SGDLS; CDR2 reads YYNGEE. CDR3 DNA: TGTGCCAGCAGTGGTAGCGGAAAAAGTTTCTACGAGCAGTACTTC. Amino acid sequence: CASSGSGKSFYEQYF.

The chain has TRBV27 and TRBJ1-5; D may be TRBD1 (6 bases). Germline V CDR1 and CDR2: MNHEY, SMNVEV (reference sequence). CDR3 size: 13 residues. The V gene lost 6 bases and the J gene lost 5 bases, with 11 bases spanning the gap. The CDR3 coding sequence is TGTGCCAGCAGGCCCCGGACAGATCAGCCCCAGCATTTT. The encoded protein is CASRPRTDQPQHF.

The J gene is TRBJ2-2, the V gene TRBV18; D is perhaps TRBD2 (6 bases). Trimming left V 5 bases short and J 3 bases short, with 13 bases between. The CDR3 spans 15 residues. In germline, CDR1 is KGHSH, CDR2 LQKENI. The CDR3 DNA is TGTGCCAGCTCAGGCCAGCAGCGGGACACCGGGGAGCTGTTTTTT. It translates to CASSGQQRDTGELFF.

The CDR3 region has the DNA TGTGCCAGCAGTAGGTTCCGGGGCAATGAGCAGTTCTTC. Its protein is CASSRFRGNEQFF. The chain is built from TRBV28 and TRBJ2-1; weak D call: TRBD2 (5 bases). CDR3 length: 13 residues. With 5 bases removed from V and 6 bases from J, the gap between germline ends came to 11 bases. The V gene's germline CDR1 is MDHEN and CDR2 SYDVKM.

The chain joins TRBV29-1 to TRBJ2-2; 7 bases line up with TRBD2. Germline V lookup: CDR1 SQVTM, CDR2 ANQGSEA. The CDR3 covers 15 residues. J lost 3 bases, V lost 4 bases, and 8 bases had no gene match. The CDR3 region is CSVVIAGEYTGELFF. CDR3 DNA: TGCAGCGTTGTTATAGCGGGCGAGTACACCGGGGAGCTGTTTTTT.

V and J are TRBV27 and TRBJ1-1; D is uncertain. This CDR3 has 13 amino acids. Germline CDR1 reads MNHEY; CDR2 reads SMNVEV (reference sequence). V lost 3 bases and J 4 bases, leaving 9 bases between the germline ends. The CDR3 DNA reads as TGTGCCAGCAGTTTGGAAGGCCCCACTGAAGCTTTCTTT. Residues: CASSLEGPTEAFF.

The rearrangement uses TRBV4-2 and TRBJ2-2; 7 bases are a match to TRBD1. V dropped 4 bases and J dropped 1; count of bases not matched to a gene: 6. The CDR3 is 16 residues long. Looked up from germline, CDR1 is LGHNA and CDR2 is YNFKEQ. CDR3 loop: CASSPDRDGNTGELFF. The CDR3 region has the DNA TGTGCCAGCAGCCCCGACAGGGATGGGAACACCGGGGAGCTGTTTTTT.

V is TRBV11-2 and J is TRBJ2-7; D is unclear. Germline CDR1 is SGHAT and CDR2 is FQNNGV. The V gene lost 1 base and the J gene lost 6 bases, with 16 bases spanning the gap. This CDR3 spans 15 amino acids. CDR3 in amino acids: CASSLGRQGQGEQYF. In nucleotides, the CDR3 is TGTGCCAGCAGCTTAGGGCGACAAGGTCAAGGCGAGCAGTACTTC.

V usage is TRBV30 and J usage is TRBJ1-1; D is unresolved. Trimming shortened V by 5 bases and J by 4 bases, and 14 bases separated the two germline ends. The length of the CDR3 is 13 residues. The germline gives CDR1 GTSNPN, CDR2 SVGIG (reference sequence). In DNA, the CDR3 is TGTGCCTGGGGCCTAGGGTTCGGCACTGAAGCTTTCTTT. Translated: CAWGLGFGTEAFF.

In nucleotides, the CDR3 is TGTGCCAGCAGTTTTGGGGTGACTAACTATGGCTACACCTTC. This sequence encodes CASSFGVTNYGYTF. The chain links TRBV28 to TRBJ1-2; D is unresolved. V lost 3 bases and J lost 0, with 8 bases in between. Germline V CDR1 and CDR2: MDHEN, SYDVKM. This CDR3 is 14 amino acids long.

The chain recombines TRBV4-3 with TRBJ2-3; maybe TRBD2 (5 bases). Germline V lookup: CDR1 LGHNA, CDR2 YSLEER. Trimming stripped 0 bases from V and 5 bases from J, with 18 bases between. CDR3 size: 17 residues. The CDR3 region is CASSQDWGVQDLDTQYF. The DNA for the CDR3 is TGCGCCAGCAGCCAAGATTGGGGAGTGCAGGATCTAGATACGCAGTATTTT.

In DNA, the CDR3 is TGCAGCGTTGAATTGGTGCAGAGACAAGAGACCCAGTACTTC. Protein product: CSVELVQRQETQYF. This rearrangement joins TRBV29-1 to TRBJ2-5; no reliable D call. Germline assignment: CDR1 SQVTM and CDR2 ANQGSEA. There are 14 residues in the CDR3. Trimming pared 2 bases from V and 2 bases from J, leaving 12 bases between.

CDR3 nucleotides: TGCGCCAGCAGCCAATCGTTACGGGTTGGGGCAGATACGCAGTATTTT. Its translation is CASSQSLRVGADTQYF. The chain is built from TRBV4-1 and TRBJ2-3; no firm D call. V lost 2 bases and J 4 bases, leaving 16 bases between the germline ends. CDR3 size: 16 residues. Germline-derived CDR1 and CDR2 are MGHRA and YSYEKL.